The following is a T cell receptor (beta chain) sequence with its context. Unique molecular identifiers were used to barcode this TCRbeta library. Using its own MiXCR run on the PCR reads, TCRdb lists one record per CDR3 protein. This repertoire shows over 45,000 distinct CDR3 sequences, approximately 43% found once; its top ten account for more than 95%. The data are from a study of T-cell reconstitution after alpha-beta-depleted transplantation in children. V lost 8 bases and J lost 6, with 17 bases in between. The CDR3 extends over 13 amino acids. The germline V gene has CDR1 SNHLY and CDR2 FYNNEI.

This sequence originates from a male patient between 5 and 17 years old who had a stem cell transplant for acute lymphoblastic leukemia, so the T cells may come from the graft donor. J is TRBJ2-7 and V is TRBV2; D gene unclear. This specimen was PBMCs, mostly from graft donor cells, taken 360 days after TCRalphabeta/CD19-depleted stem cell transplant. The CDR3 is CASGIVGWAEQYF. In nucleotides, the CDR3 is TGTGCCAGCGGGATAGTAGGATGGGCCGAGCAGTACTTC.